The clone carrying this T cell receptor (beta chain) was observed a few times. Its antigen is undetermined. The V end lost 5 bases, the J end lost 4 bases, and 3 bases lay between the germline ends. The CDR3 is made up of 11 amino acids. The germline gives CDR1 KGHDR, CDR2 SFDVKD. A single record per CDR3 protein comes from TCRdb applying MiXCR to the 5' RACE reads. The sample consists of around 340,000 distinct CDR3 sequences, approximately 15% of them appearing once. This specimen comes from a study of T-cell memory formation after mild COVID-19. General study results and limits: Later expanders leaned CD4+, whereas day 15 to 85 contracting clones were balanced CD4/CD8.

This sequence originates from a man in his late teens or twenties who had mild COVID-19 (a few samples of this study predate the infection). Cell type and time point are not known. J is TRBJ2-3 and V is TRBV24-1; D gene uncertain. The sequencing input was PBMCs or a T cell subset sorted from them (not recorded which). CDR3 region: CATSAADTQYF. CDR3 sequence (DNA): TGTGCCACCAGTGCGGCAGATACGCAGTATTTT.